The subject of this entry is one T cell receptor (beta chain). With V trimmed by 7 bases and J by 5 bases, 8 bases remained unmatched. The V gene's germline CDR1 is SNHLY and CDR2 FYNNEI. The CDR3 has 15 amino acids. In the authors' workflow: Amplifying reference gene primers gave estimates of nucleated cell counts. Profiled with immunoSEQ multiplex PCR; TCRdb holds only in-frame clones, not every one. V, J and clone size were drawn from that table, and D and trimming were deduced from the DNA. The data show about 150,000 clones, roughly 84% seen once. The sample comes from a study of blood T cell repertoires in COVID-19. Study details: Acute-phase and convalescent COVID-19 samples originated in the United States, Italy and Spain. T cells, B-cell-depleted T cells, or PBMCs supplied cDNA or gDNA.

This clonotype was sampled from a woman in her forties or fifties in a cohort sampled during active or convalescent COVID-19. The V and J genes are TRBV2 and TRBJ2-2; 9 bases agree with TRBD2. Sequencing input: peripheral blood. CDR3 nucleotide sequence: TGTGCCAGCACCCGGAGGCTAGCGGGAACCGGGGAGCTGTTTTTT. This sequence encodes CASTRRLAGTGELFF.